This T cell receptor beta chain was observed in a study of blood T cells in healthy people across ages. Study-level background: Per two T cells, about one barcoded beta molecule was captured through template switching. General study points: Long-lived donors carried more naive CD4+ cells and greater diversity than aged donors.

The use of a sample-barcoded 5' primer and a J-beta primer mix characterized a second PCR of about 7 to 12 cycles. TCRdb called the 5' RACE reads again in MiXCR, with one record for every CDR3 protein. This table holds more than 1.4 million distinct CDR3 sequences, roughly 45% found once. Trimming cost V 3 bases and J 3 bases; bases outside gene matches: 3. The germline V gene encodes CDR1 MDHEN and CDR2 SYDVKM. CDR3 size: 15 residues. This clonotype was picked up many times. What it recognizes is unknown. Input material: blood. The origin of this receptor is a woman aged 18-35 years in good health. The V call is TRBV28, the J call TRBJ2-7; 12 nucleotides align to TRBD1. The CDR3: CASSFRDRGLYEQYF. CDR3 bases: TGTGCCAGCAGTTTCCGGGACAGGGGGCTCTACGAGCAGTACTTC.